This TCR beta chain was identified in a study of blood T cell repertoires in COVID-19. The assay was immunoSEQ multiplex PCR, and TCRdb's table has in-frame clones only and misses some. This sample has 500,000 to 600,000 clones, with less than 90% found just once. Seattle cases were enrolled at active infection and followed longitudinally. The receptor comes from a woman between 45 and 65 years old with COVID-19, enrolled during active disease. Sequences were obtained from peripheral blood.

The CDR3 region is CASSLSASTEAFF. The CDR3 DNA is TGTGCCAGCAGCTTATCTGCGAGTACTGAAGCTTTCTTT. The chain combines TRBV7-3 with TRBJ1-1, with unresolved D. Germline-derived CDR1 and CDR2 are SGHTA and FQGTGA. The V end lost 2 bases, the J end lost 5 bases, and 9 bases lay between the germline ends. The CDR3 extends over 13 amino acids.